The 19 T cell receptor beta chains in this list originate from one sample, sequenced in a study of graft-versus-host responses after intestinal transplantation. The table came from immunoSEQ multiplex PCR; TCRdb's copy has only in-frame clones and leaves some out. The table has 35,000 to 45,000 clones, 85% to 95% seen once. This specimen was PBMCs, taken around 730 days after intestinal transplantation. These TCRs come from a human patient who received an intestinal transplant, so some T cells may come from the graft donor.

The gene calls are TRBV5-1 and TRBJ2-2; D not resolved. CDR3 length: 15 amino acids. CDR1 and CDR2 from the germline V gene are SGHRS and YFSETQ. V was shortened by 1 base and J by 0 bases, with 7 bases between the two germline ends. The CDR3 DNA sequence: TGCGCCAGCAGCTTGTGGAGCTCGAACACCGGGGAGCTGTTTTTT. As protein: CASSLWSSNTGELFF.

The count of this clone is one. CDR3 sequence reads: CASRGGVFGNTEAFF. The CDR3 bases are TGTGCCTCCCGAGGGGGGGTCTTTGGGAACACTGAAGCTTTCTTT. V is TRBV6-5 and J is TRBJ1-1, with a weak D call TRBD1 (6 bases). The V gene's germline CDR1 is MNHEY and CDR2 SVGAGI. Trimming removed 11 bases at V and 1 base at J, with 20 bases between. The CDR3 consists of 15 residues.

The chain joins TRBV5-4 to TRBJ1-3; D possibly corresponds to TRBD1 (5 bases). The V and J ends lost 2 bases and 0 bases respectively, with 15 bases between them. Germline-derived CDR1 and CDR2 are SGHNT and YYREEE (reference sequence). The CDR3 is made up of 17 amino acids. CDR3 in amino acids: CASSFRGSANSGNTIYF. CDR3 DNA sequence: TGTGCCAGCAGCTTTCGGGGGTCCGCAAACTCTGGAAACACCATATATTTT.

The CDR3 nucleotides are TGTGCCAGCAGCCTACCGGGCGGGGCTACGAAAGAGCAGTACTTC. It is translated as CASSLPGGATKEQYF. The V and J genes are TRBV11-1 and TRBJ2-7; perhaps TRBD2 as D (6 bases). The germline CDR1 and CDR2 sequences are SGHAT and FQDESV (reference sequence). The CDR3 has 15 amino acids. V lost 5 bases and J lost 7, with 21 bases in between.

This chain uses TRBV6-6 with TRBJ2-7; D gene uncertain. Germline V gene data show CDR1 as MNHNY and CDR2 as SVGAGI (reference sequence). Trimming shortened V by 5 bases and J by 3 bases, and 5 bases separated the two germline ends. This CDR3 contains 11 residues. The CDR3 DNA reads TGTGCCAGCAGTCCCAACTACGAGCAGTACTTC. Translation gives CASSPNYEQYF.

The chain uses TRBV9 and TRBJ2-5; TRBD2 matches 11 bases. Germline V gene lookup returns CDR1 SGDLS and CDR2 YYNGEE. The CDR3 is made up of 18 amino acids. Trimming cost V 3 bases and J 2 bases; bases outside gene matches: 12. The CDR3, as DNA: TGTGCCAGCAGCGGAGGTCTAGCGGGGGGCGCGGGGCAAGAGACCCAGTACTTC. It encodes CASSGGLAGGAGQETQYF.

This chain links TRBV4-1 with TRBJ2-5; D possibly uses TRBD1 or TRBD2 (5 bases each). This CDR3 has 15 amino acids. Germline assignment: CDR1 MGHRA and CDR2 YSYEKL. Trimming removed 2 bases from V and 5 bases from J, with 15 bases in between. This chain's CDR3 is CASSQRVGEGETQYF. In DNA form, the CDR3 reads TGCGCCAGCAGCCAACGCGTGGGGGAAGGGGAGACCCAGTACTTC.

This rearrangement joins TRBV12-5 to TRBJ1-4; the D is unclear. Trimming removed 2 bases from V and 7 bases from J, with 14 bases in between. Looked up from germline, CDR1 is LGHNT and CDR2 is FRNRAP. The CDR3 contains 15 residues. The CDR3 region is CASGLNAYWGEKLFF. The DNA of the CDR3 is TGTGCTAGTGGTTTGAATGCCTATTGGGGTGAAAAACTGTTTTTT.

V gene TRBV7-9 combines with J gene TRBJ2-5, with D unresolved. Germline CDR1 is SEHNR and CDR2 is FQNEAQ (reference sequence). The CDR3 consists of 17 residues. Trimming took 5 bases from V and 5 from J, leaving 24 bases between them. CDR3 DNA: TGTGCCAGCAGCACCTCTCCCGGCGGTGGGTCCGGGGAGACCCAGTACTTC. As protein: CASSTSPGGGSGETQYF. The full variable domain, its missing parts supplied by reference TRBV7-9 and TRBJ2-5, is DTGVSQNPRHKITKRGQNVTFRCDPISEHNRLYWYRQTLGQGPEFLTYFQNEAQLEKSRLLSDRFSAERPKGSFSTLEIQRTEQGDSAMYLCASSTSPGGGSGETQYFGPGTRLLVL.

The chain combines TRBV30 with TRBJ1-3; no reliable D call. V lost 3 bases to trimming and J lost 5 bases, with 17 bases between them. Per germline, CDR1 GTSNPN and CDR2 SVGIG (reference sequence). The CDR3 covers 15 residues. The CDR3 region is CAWSPLETGRNTIYF. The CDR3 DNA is TGTGCCTGGAGCCCCCTGGAGACGGGAAGAAACACCATATATTTT. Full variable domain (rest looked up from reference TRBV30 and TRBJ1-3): SQTIHQWPATLVQPVGSPLSLECTVEGTSNPNLYWYRQAAGRGLQLLFYSVGIGQISSEVPQNLSASRPQDRQFILSSKKLLLSDSGFYLCAWSPLETGRNTIYFGEGSWLTVV.

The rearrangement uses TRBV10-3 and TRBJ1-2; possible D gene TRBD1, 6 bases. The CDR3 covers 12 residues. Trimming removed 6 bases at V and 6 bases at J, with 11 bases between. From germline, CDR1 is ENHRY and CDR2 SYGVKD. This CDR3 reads CAIRDSSNGYTF. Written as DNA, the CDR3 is TGTGCCATCAGGGACAGTTCCAATGGCTACACCTTC.

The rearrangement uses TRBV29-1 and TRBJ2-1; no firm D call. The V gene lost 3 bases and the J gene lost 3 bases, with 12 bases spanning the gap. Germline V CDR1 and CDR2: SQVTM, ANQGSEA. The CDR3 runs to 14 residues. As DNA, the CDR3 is TGCAGCGTTGAGAAGTCGGTAAACTACAATGAGCAGTTCTTC. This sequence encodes CSVEKSVNYNEQFF.

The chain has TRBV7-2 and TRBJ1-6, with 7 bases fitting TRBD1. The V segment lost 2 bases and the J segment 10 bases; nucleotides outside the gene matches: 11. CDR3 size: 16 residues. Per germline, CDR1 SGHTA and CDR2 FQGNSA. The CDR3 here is CASSLPLPGGGSPLHF. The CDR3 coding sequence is TGTGCCAGCAGCTTACCCCTCCCAGGGGGAGGATCACCCCTCCACTTT.

The CDR3 coding sequence is TGCGCCAGCAGCCAATCTTCGAGGATGGGGGCTTTCTTT. Amino acids: CASSQSSRMGAFF. The chain is built from TRBV4-1 and TRBJ1-1; D remains ambiguous. Between the trimmed V and J ends, which lost 2 bases and 11 bases, there was a span of 15 bases. Germline loops: CDR1 MGHRA, CDR2 YSYEKL. The CDR3 sequence is 13 residues long.

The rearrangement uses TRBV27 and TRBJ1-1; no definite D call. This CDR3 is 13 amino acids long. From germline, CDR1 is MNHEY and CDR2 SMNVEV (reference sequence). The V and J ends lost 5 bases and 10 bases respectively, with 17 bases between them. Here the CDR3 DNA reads TGTGCCAGCAGTCCCGGGGAGGGCTTGAGAGCTTTCTTT. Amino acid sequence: CASSPGEGLRAFF.

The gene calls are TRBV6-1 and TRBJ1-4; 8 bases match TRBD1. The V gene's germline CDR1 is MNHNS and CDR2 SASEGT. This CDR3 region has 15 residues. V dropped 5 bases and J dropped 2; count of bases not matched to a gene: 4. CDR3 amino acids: CASSQQGDTNEKLFF. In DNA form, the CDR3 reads TGTGCCAGCAGTCAACAGGGGGACACTAATGAAAAACTGTTTTTT.

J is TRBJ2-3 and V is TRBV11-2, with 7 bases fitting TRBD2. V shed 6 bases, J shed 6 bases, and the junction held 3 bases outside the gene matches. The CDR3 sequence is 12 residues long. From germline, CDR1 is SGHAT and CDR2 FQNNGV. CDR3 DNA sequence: TGTGCCAGCAGGAAAGCGGGGGATACGCAGTATTTT. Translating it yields CASRKAGDTQYF.

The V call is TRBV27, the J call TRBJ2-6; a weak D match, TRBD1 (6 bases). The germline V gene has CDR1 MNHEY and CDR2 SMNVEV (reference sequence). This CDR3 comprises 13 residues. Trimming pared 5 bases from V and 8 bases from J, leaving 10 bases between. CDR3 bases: TGTGCCAGCAGTATAGGGGGAACCAACGTCCTGACTTTC. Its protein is CASSIGGTNVLTF.

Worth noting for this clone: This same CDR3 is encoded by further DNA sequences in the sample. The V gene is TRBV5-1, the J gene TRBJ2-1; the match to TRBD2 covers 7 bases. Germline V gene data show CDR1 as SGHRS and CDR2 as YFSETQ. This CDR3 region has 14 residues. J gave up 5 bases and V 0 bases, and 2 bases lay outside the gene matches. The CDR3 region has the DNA TGCGCCAGCAGCTTGGAGGGGAGGGACAATGAGCAGTTCTTC. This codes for CASSLEGRDNEQFF.